This T cell receptor (beta chain) is drawn from a study of CD8+CD57+ T cells in acquired aplastic anemia. Study results and limitations: Sharing between patients and controls was observed for around 30 CD8+ CDR3 sequences. Patients and controls were not found to differ significantly in CD8+ Simpson's diversity.

V was clipped by 3 bases and J by 2 bases, with 11 bases between them. The CDR3 loop spans 15 amino acids. The authors sequenced patients whose flow cytometry had shown CD8+CD57+ cell expansion. Patients uniformly had severe acquired aplastic anemia. The study sampled blood from patients who had received no therapy. Ten or more counts support this clonotype. Its antigen is currently unknown. The study profiled TCR beta VDJ and CDR3 using genomic DNA as template. TCRdb used MiXCR to reprocess the reads, holding one entry per CDR3 protein. The sample lists roughly 500,000 distinct CDR3 sequences; less than 35% were seen once.

This rearrangement joins TRBV12-3 or TRBV12-4 to TRBJ1-3; maybe TRBD1 (5 bases). Material for sequencing was sorted CD4+, CD8+, or CD8+CD57+ T cells (not recorded which) from PBMCs. The TCR comes from a human donor with aplastic anemia. The CDR3 here is CASSFSSRAGNTIYF. CDR3 nucleotides: TGTGCCAGCAGTTTCTCTAGCAGGGCTGGAAACACCATATATTTT.